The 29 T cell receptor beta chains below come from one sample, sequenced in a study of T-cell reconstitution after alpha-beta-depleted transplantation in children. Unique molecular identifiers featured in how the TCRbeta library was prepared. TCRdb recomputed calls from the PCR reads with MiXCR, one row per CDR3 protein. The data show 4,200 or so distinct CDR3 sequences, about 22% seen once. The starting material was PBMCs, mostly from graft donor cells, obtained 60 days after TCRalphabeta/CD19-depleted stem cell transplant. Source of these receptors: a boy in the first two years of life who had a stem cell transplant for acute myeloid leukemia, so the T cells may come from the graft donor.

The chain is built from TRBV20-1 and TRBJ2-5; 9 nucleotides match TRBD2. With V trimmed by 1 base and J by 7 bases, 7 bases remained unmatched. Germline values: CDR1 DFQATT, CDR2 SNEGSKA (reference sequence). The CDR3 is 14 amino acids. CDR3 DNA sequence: TGCAGTGCTAGAGCCGGGACTAGCTACGGGACCCAGTACTTC. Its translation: CSARAGTSYGTQYF.

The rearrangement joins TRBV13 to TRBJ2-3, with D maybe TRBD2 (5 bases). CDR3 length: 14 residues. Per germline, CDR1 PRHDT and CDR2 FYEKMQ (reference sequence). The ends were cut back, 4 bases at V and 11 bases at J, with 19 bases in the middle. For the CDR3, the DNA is TGTGCCAGCAGCTCCGGGCTCGCGGACTCTGAGCAGTATTTT. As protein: CASSSGLADSEQYF.

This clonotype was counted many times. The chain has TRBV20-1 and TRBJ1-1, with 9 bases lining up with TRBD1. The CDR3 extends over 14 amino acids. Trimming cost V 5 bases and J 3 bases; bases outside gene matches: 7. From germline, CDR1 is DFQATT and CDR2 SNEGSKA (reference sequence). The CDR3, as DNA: TGCAGTGCTCCAGGGGACAGGGTCGACACTGAAGCTTTCTTT. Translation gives CSAPGDRVDTEAFF.

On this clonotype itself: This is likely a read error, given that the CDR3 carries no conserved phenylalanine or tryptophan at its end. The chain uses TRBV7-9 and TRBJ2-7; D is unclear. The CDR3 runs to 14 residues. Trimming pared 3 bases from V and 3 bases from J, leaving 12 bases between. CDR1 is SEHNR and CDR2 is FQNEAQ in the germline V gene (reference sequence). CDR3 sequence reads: CASSLATVDYEQYI. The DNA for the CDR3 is TGTGCCAGCAGCTTGGCTACTGTCGACTACGAGCAGTACATC.

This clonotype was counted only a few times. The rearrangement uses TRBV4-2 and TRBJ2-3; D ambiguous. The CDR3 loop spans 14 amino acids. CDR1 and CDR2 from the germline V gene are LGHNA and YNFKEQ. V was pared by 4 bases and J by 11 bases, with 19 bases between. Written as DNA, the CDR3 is TGTGCCAGCAGCCTCGGGCTCGTGGATTCTGAGCAGTATTTT. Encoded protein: CASSLGLVDSEQYF.

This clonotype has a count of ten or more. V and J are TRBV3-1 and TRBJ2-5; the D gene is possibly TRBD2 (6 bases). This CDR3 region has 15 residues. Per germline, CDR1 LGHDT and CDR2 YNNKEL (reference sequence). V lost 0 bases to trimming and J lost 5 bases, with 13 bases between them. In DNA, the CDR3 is TGTGCCAGCAGCCAAGATCCGGGGGTGTGGGAGACCCAGTACTTC. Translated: CASSQDPGVWETQYF.

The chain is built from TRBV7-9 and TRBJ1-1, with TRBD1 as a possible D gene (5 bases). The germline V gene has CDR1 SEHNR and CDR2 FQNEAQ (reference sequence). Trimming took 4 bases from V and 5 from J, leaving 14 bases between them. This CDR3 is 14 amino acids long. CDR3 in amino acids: CASSSPLQGTEAFF. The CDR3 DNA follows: TGTGCCAGCAGCTCCCCTCTTCAGGGAACTGAAGCTTTCTTT.

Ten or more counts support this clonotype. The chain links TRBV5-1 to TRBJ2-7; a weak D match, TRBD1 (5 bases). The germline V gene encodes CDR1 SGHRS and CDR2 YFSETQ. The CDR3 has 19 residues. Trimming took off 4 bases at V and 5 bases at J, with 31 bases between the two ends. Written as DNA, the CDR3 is TGCGCCAGCAGCGAGGAACCGTTCCCGGACACCGCGGTTGATAACGAGCAGTACGTC. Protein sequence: CASSEEPFPDTAVDNEQYV.

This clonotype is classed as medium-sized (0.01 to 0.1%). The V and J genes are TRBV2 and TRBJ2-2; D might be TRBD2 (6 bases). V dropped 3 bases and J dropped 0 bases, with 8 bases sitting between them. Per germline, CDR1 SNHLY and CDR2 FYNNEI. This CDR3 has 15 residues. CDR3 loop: CASSERGANTGELFF. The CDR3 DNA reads TGTGCCAGCAGTGAGCGGGGAGCGAACACCGGGGAGCTGTTTTTT.

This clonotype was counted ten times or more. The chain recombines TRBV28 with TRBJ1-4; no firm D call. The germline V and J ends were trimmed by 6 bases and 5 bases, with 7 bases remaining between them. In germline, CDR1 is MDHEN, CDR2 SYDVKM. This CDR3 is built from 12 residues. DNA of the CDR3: TGTGCCAGCAGCCCAGAGAATGAAAAACTGTTTTTT. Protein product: CASSPENEKLFF.

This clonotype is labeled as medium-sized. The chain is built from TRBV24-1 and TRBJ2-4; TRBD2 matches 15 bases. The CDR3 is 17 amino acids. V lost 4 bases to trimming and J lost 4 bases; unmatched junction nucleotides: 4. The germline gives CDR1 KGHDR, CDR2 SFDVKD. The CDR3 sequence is CATSDSGTSGGKNIQYF. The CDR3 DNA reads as TGTGCCACCAGTGACTCCGGGACTAGCGGGGGGAAAAACATTCAGTACTTC.

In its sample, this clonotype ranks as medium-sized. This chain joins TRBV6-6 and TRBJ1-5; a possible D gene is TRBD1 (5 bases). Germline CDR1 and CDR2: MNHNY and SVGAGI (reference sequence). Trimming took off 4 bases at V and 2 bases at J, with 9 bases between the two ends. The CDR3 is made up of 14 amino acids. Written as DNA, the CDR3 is TGTGCCAGCAGTTGGAGAGGGGGCAATCAGCCCCAGCATTTT. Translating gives CASSWRGGNQPQHF.

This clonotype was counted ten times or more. CDR3: CAISESGSPGIYF. The CDR3 DNA is TGTGCCATCAGTGAGTCGGGTAGTCCGGGTATTTACTTC. V and J are TRBV10-3 and TRBJ2-4; unclear D gene. Germline values: CDR1 ENHRY, CDR2 SYGVKD. The CDR3 length is 13 residues. Trimming removed 0 bases from V and 16 bases from J, with 16 bases in between.

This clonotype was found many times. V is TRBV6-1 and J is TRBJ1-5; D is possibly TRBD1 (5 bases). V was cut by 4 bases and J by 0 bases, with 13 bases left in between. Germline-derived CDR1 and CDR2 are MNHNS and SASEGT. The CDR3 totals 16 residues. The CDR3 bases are TGTGCCAGCAGTGCTTTGCAGGGTTATAGCAATCAGCCCCAGCATTTT. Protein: CASSALQGYSNQPQHF.

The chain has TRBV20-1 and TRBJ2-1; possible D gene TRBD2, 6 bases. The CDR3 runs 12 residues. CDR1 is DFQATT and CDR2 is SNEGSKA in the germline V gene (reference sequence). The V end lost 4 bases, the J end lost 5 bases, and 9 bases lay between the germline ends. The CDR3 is CSATLADNEQFF. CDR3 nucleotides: TGCAGTGCTACACTAGCAGACAATGAGCAGTTCTTC.

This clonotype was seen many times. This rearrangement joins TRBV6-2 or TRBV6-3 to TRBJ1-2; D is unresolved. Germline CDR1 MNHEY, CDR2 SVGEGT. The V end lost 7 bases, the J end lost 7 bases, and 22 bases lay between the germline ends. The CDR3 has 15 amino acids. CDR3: CASNPFARFKGGYTF. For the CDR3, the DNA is TGTGCCAGCAACCCCTTCGCCCGGTTTAAGGGTGGCTACACCTTC.

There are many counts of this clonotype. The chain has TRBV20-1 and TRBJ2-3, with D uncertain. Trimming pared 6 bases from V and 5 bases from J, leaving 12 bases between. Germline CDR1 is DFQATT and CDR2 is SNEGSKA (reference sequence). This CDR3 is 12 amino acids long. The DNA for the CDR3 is TGCAGTGCCTACATTAATCTAGATACGCAGTATTTT. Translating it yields CSAYINLDTQYF.

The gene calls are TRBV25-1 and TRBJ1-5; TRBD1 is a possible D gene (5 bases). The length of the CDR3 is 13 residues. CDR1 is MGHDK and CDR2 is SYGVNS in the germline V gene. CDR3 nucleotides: TGTGCTATCTTGGGGGGTAGCAATCAGCCCCAGCATTTT. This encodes CAILGGSNQPQHF.

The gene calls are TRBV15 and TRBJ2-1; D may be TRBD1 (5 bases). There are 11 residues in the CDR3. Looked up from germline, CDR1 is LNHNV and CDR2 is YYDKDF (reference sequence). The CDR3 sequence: CNILGHNEQFF. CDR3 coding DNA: TGTAATATCTTGGGGCACAATGAGCAGTTCTTC.

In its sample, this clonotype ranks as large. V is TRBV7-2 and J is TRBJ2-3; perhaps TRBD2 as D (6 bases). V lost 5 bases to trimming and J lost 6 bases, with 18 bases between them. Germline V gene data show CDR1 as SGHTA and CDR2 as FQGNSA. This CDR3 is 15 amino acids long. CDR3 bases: TGTGCCAGCAGCCAATCTAGCGAAAGGACGGATACGCAGTATTTT. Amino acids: CASSQSSERTDTQYF.

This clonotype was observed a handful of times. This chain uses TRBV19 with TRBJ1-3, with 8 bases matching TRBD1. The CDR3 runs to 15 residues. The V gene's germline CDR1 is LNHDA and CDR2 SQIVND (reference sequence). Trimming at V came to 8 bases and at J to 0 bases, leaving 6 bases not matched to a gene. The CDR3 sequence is CASSYRGSSGNTIYF. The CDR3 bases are TGTGCCAGTTCGTACAGGGGGAGCTCTGGAAACACCATATATTTT.

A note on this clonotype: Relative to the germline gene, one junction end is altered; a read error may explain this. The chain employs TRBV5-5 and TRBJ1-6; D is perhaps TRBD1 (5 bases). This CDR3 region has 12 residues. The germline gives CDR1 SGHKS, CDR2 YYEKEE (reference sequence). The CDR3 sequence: CAISPGRPSLHF. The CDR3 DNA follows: TGTGCCATCAGCCCGGGACGGCCCAGCCTCCACTTT.

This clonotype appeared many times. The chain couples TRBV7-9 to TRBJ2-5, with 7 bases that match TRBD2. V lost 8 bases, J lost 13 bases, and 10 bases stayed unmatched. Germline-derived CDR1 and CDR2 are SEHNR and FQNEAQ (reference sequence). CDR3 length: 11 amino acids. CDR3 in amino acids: CASRAGDLRYF. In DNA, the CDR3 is TGTGCCAGCCGTGCGGGGGACCTGAGGTACTTC. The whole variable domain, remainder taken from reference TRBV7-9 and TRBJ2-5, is DTGVSQNPRHKITKRGQNVTFRCDPISEHNRLYWYRQTLGQGPEFLTYFQNEAQLEKSRLLSDRFSAERPKGSFSTLEIQRTEQGDSAMYLCASRAGDLRYFGPGTRLLVL.

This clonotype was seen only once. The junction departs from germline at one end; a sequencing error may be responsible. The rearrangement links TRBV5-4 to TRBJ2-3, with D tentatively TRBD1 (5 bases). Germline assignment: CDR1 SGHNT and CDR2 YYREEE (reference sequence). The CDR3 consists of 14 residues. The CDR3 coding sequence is TGTGCCAGTAGCTTGGGGCTCCTGGATTCTGAGCAGTATTTT. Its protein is CASSLGLLDSEQYF.

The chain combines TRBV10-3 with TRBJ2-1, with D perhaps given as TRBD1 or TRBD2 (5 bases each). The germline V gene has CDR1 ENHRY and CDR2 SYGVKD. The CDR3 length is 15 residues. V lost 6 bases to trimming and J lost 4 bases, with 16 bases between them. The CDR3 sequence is CAISPGHPMYNEQFF. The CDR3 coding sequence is TGTGCCATCAGCCCGGGGCACCCAATGTACAATGAGCAGTTCTTC.

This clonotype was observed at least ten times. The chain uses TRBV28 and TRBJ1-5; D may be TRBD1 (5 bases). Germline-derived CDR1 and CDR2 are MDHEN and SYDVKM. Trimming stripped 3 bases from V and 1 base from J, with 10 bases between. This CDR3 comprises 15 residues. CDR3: CASSLTEISNQPQHF. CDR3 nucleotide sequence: TGTGCCAGCAGTTTGACAGAGATAAGCAATCAGCCCCAGCATTTT.

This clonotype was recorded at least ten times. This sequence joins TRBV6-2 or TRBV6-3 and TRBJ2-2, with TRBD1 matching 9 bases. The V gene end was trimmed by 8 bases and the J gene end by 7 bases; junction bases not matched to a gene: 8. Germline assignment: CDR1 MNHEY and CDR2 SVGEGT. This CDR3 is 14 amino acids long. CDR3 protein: CASGGQGRVGELFF. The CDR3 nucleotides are TGTGCCAGCGGTGGACAGGGGCGCGTCGGGGAGCTGTTTTTT.

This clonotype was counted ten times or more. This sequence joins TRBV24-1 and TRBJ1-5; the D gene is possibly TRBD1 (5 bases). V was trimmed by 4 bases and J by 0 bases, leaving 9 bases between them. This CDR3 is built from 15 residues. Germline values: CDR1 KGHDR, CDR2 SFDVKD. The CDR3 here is CATSEGRYSNQPQHF. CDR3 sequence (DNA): TGTGCCACCAGTGAGGGACGGTATAGCAATCAGCCCCAGCATTTT.

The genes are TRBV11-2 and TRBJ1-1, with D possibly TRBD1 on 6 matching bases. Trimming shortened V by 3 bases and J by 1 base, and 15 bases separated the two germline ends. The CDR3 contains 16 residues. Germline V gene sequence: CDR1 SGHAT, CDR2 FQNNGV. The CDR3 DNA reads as TGTGCCAGCAGCTTCAGGCAGGGAGGGGGGAACACTGAAGCTTTCTTT. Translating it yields CASSFRQGGGNTEAFF.